This TCR beta chain stems from a study of blood T cell repertoires in COVID-19. This clone has a single count. In the authors' workflow: For nucleated cells, counts were estimated from reference gene primer amplification. Sequencing was performed with immunoSEQ multiplex PCR; in TCRdb, only in-frame clones are kept and a portion is missing. That table supplies the V and J calls and clone size; D and trimming were determined from the DNA. Among approximately 180,000 clones, approximately 79% were seen once, and the ten largest hold around 24%. Specimen: peripheral blood. The clonotype was recovered from a woman in her sixties or seventies with acute or convalescent COVID-19.

The CDR3 DNA follows: TGTGCCAGCAGCTTACGTCCAGGCCCGAGCTCCTACAATGAGCAGTTCTTC. This translates into CASSLRPGPSSYNEQFF. V usage is TRBV7-4 and J usage is TRBJ2-1; D not certain. The germline V and J ends were trimmed by 2 bases and 0 bases, with 14 bases remaining between them. There are 17 residues in the CDR3. Germline V gene data show CDR1 as SGHVT and CDR2 as SQSDAQ. Based on the CDR3 plus reference TRBV7-4 and TRBJ2-1, the full variable domain is GAGVSQSPRYKVAKRGRDVALRCDSISGHVTLYWYRQTLGQGSEVLTYSQSDAQRDKSGRPSGRFSAERPERSVSTLKIQRTEQGDSAVYLCASSLRPGPSSYNEQFFGPGTRLTVL.